This note documents a single T cell receptor (beta chain) sequence. The antigen is not known. This CDR3 contains 15 residues. Between the trimmed V and J ends, which lost 4 bases and 2 bases, there was a span of 11 bases. Germline CDR1 and CDR2: LGHNA and YSLEER. Generated by immunoSEQ multiplex PCR, the TCRdb table keeps only in-frame clones and is missing some. The data contain 45,000 to 65,000 clones, 94% of them singletons. These data are taken from a study of graft-versus-host responses after intestinal transplantation. About the study: Recipients had multivisceral, liver-intestinal, or isolated intestinal transplants. Induction with anti-thymocyte globulin, then tacrolimus and steroids for three to four years, was given to all recipients.

Notes on the study in general: The recipient marrow held GvH clones, and some of them showed up first in ileum or blood. Those patients showing graft-donor T cell macrochimerism displayed high graft-versus-host to host-versus-graft clonal ratios in allografts.

The starting material was unstimulated CD4+ T cells sorted from spleen or lymph node cells, obtained before transplant. The receptor was isolated from a human donor who was the organ donor for an intestinal transplant. J is TRBJ1-4 and V is TRBV4-3, with D uncertain. The CDR3 loop is CASSPEGATNEKLFF. The DNA of the CDR3 is TGCGCCAGCAGCCCAGAGGGAGCGACTAATGAAAAACTGTTTTTT.